This section outlines one T cell receptor (beta chain) sequence together with its context. Source study methods: Amplification of reference gene primers provided the estimated nucleated cell counts. Profiled with immunoSEQ multiplex PCR; TCRdb holds only in-frame clones, not every one. For V, J and clone size, that table is used; D and trimming come from the DNA. The sample lists approximately 240,000 clones, approximately 80% occurring once. This sample is part of a study of blood T cell repertoires in COVID-19. On the study more broadly: Acute and convalescent COVID-19 specimens originated in the United States, Italy and Spain. PBMCs, B-cell-depleted T cells, or T cells were the source of the cDNA or gDNA that made up the material.

CDR1 SGHRS and CDR2 YFSETQ come from the germline V gene. Trimming removed 4 bases from V and 0 bases from J; junction bases left unmatched: 6. The CDR3 is made up of 16 amino acids. The sample comprised peripheral blood. The rearrangement links TRBV5-1 to TRBJ1-1; 10 nucleotides align to TRBD1. The sequence was collected from a woman at least 80 years old with active or convalescent COVID-19. The CDR3 loop is CASSAGTGAMNTEAFF. The DNA of the CDR3 is TGCGCCAGCAGCGCCGGGACAGGGGCTATGAACACTGAAGCTTTCTTT.